The present T cell receptor (beta chain) was sequenced within a study of blood T cell repertoires in COVID-19. Study background: Specimens from acute and convalescent COVID-19 originated in the United States, Italy and Spain. T cells, B-cell-depleted T cells, or PBMCs supplied cDNA or gDNA.

Per the authors' pipeline: By means of reference gene primer amplification, nucleated cell counts were estimated. Only in-frame clones appear in the TCRdb table, and some are missing; sequencing was by immunoSEQ multiplex PCR. V, J and clone size derive from that table, while D and trimming were established from the DNA sequence. Of around 170,000 clones detected, around 86% appear once; the ten largest clones hold around 0.63%. Those enrolled in Seattle joined during active infection and were followed longitudinally afterward. The CDR3 covers 15 residues. Trimming pared 4 bases from V and 11 bases from J, leaving 21 bases between. The germline CDR1 and CDR2 sequences are KGHSH and LQKENI.

This rearrangement joins TRBV18 to TRBJ2-1; possibly TRBD1 for D (5 bases). This sequence originates from a man in his 60s with COVID-19, enrolled during active disease. The material sequenced was peripheral blood. The CDR3 nucleotides are TGTGCCAGCTCACAAACCAATTCACAGGTATTGAAGCAGTTCTTC. It is translated as CASSQTNSQVLKQFF.